This T cell receptor beta chain originates from a study of shared clonotypes between healthy human individuals. Study details: The study enrolled a couple of women and a few men aged 18 to 49. Findings and limits, study-wide: Rarefaction exposed incomplete sorted-subset sequencing despite large depth.

HIV-negative, healthy adults without recent acute infections or vaccinations were the donors. The assay was immunoSEQ multiplex PCR, and TCRdb's table has in-frame clones only and misses some. The top ten clones hold under 2% of a sample with some 790,000 clones, roughly 72% of them seen once. V shed 6 bases and J shed 0 bases, with 12 bases lying between them. There are 14 residues in the CDR3. Per germline, CDR1 MNHNS and CDR2 SASEGT. With regard to this clone: Antigen: not known.

The chain couples TRBV6-1 to TRBJ2-7; a weak D match, TRBD1 (6 bases). The sequence was obtained from a young woman in good health. What was sequenced was memory CD4+ T cells sorted from blood. Specified subset: CD45RA-negative fraction. The CDR3 is CASRNRVISYEQYF. CDR3 sequence (DNA): TGTGCCAGCAGAAACAGGGTCATCTCCTACGAGCAGTACTTC.